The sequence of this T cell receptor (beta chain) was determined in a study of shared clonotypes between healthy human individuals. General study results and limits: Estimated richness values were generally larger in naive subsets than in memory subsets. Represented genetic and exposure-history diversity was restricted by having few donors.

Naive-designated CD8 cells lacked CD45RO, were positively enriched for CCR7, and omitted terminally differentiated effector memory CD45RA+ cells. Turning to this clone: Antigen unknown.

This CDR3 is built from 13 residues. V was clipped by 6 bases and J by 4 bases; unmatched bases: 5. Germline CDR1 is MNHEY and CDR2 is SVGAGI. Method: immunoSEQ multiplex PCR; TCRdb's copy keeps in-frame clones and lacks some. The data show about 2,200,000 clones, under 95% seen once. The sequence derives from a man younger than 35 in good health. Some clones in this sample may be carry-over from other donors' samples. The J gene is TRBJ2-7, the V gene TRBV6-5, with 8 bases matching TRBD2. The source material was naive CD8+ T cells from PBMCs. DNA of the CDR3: TGTGCCAGCAGGGGACTAGTCGTTTACGAGCAGTACTTC. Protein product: CASRGLVVYEQYF.